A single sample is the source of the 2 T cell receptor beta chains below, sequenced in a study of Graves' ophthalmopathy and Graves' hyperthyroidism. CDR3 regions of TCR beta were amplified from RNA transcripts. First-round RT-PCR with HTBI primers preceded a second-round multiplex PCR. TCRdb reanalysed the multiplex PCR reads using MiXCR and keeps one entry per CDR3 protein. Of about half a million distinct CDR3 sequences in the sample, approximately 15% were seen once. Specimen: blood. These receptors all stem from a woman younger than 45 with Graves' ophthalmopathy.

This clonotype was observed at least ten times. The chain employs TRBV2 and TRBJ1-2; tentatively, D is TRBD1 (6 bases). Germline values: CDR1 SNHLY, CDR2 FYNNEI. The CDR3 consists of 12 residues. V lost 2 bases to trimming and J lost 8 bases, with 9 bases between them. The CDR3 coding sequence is TGTGCCAGCAGTGAATTCAGGGGCGGCTACACCTTC. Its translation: CASSEFRGGYTF.

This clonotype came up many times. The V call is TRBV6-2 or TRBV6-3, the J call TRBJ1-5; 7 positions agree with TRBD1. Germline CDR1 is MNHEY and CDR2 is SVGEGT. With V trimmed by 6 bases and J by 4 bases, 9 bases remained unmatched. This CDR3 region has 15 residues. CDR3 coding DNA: TGTGCCAGCAGGCAACGGGACAGACCAAATCAGCCCCAGCATTTT. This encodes CASRQRDRPNQPQHF.